The rows below give T cell receptor beta chains drawn from one sample of a study of early T cells in non-severe SARS-CoV-2 infection. TCRdb re-derived calls from the 5' RACE reads in MiXCR, one entry per CDR3 protein. The data show tens of thousands of distinct CDR3 sequences, roughly a tenth seen once. Sequences were obtained from whole blood. These receptors all come from an adult who was a healthcare worker with PCR-confirmed SARS-CoV-2 infection or an uninfected control (not recorded which). CDR3s include the opening cysteine and the closing phenylalanine or tryptophan. D genes are given only for firm matches. Clone size appears in some rows only: once, few, many, or a class for an expanded clone.

>many|TRBJ1-1|NA|TRBV6-1
CASSEEAGNTEAFF
TGTGCCAGCAGTGAAGAGGCCGGAAACACTGAAGCTTTCTTT
>few|TRBJ2-6|NA|TRBV30
CAWTGRGANVLTF
TGTGCCTGGACAGGAAGGGGGGCCAACGTCCTGACTTTC
>NA|TRBJ2-1|NA|TRBV12-3/TRBV12-4
CASSPQGLSRKQFF
TGTGCCAGCAGTCCCCAAGGACTGAGTAGGAAGCAGTTCTTC
>many|TRBJ1-2|NA|TRBV27
CASSLTENYGYTF
TGTGCCAGCAGTTTAACAGAAAACTATGGCTACACCTTC
>many|TRBJ2-1|NA|TRBV10-3
CAISDRTHRDEQFF
TGTGCCATCAGTGACCGGACCCACCGGGATGAGCAGTTCTTC
>many|TRBJ2-3|TRBD2|TRBV4-3
CASSQDRAGGLTQYF
TGCGCCAGCAGCCAAGATCGGGCGGGAGGGCTTACGCAGTATTTT
>many|TRBJ1-5|NA|TRBV10-3
CAISPGVNQPQHF
TGTGCCATCAGTCCCGGGGTTAATCAGCCCCAGCATTTT
>many|TRBJ2-1|TRBD2|TRBV6-5
CASSSPRHSGSSYNEQFF
TGTGCCAGCAGTTCACCCCGACATAGCGGGAGCTCCTACAATGAGCAGTTCTTC
>NA|TRBJ1-6|NA|TRBV21-1
CASSTREVSGNSPLHF
TGTGCCAGCAGCACCCGAGAGGTATCGGGTAATTCACCCCTCCACTTT
>NA|TRBJ1-2|NA|TRBV9
CASSVDGSDGYTF
TGTGCCAGCAGCGTAGACGGCAGTGATGGCTACACCTTC
>once|TRBJ2-3|TRBD2|TRBV14
CASSSPTSGGTDTQYF
TGTGCCAGCAGCTCACCAACTAGCGGGGGGACAGATACGCAGTATTTT
>many|TRBJ2-3|TRBD2|TRBV27
CASSPSGGGTDTQYF
TGTGCCAGCAGTCCTAGCGGGGGAGGAACAGATACGCAGTATTTT
>few|TRBJ2-3|NA|TRBV7-6
CASSRTGSISTDTQYF
TGTGCCAGCAGTCGTACAGGGTCCATTAGCACAGATACGCAGTATTTT
>many|TRBJ1-6|NA|TRBV19
CASSAFGASPLHF
TGTGCCAGTAGCGCTTTTGGGGCTTCACCCCTCCACTTT
>few|TRBJ2-1|TRBD1|TRBV11-3
CASSLGTGTGGNEQFF
TGTGCCAGCAGCTTAGGGACCGGGACAGGGGGCAATGAGCAGTTCTTC
>many|TRBJ2-7|TRBD2|TRBV20-1
CSVGLASEQYF
TGCAGCGTCGGACTAGCGAGCGAGCAGTACTTC
>many|TRBJ1-6|NA|TRBV5-6
CASSLDPRTPYNSPLHF
TGTGCCAGCAGCTTGGATCCGAGGACCCCCTATAATTCACCCCTCCACTTT
>many|TRBJ1-1|NA|TRBV7-2
CASSFKGRRSQGGLNTEAFF
TGTGCCAGCAGCTTCAAAGGACGAAGATCGCAGGGCGGGTTGAACACTGAAGCTTTCTTT
>many|TRBJ2-5|NA|TRBV11-2
CASSQSAASQETQYF
TGTGCCAGCAGCCAGTCGGCGGCTAGTCAAGAGACCCAGTACTTC
>many|TRBJ1-1|NA|TRBV14
CASSQDGTVTEAFF
TGTGCCAGCAGCCAAGATGGGACGGTCACTGAAGCTTTCTTT
>many|TRBJ2-3|NA|TRBV12-3/TRBV12-4
CASSWGPTDTQYF
TGTGCCAGCAGTTGGGGACCAACAGATACGCAGTATTTT
>few|TRBJ1-1|NA|TRBV29-1
CSVFGVLMNTEAFF
TGCAGCGTCTTTGGCGTCCTAATGAACACTGAAGCTTTCTTT
>NA|TRBJ1-2|TRBD1|TRBV6-5
CASSGTAANYGYTF
TGTGCCAGCAGTGGGACAGCAGCTAACTATGGCTACACCTTC
>NA|TRBJ2-1|NA|TRBV2
CASSWRGDNEQFF
TGTGCCAGCAGTTGGAGGGGGGACAATGAGCAGTTCTTC
>NA|TRBJ2-4|NA|TRBV4-1
CASSQGRAKNIQYF
TGCGCCAGCAGCCAAGGGCGGGCCAAAAACATTCAGTACTTC
>NA|TRBJ1-1|TRBD1|TRBV30
CAWRGDSSYTEAFF
TGTGCCTGGAGGGGGGACAGCAGTTACACTGAAGCTTTCTTT
>NA|TRBJ2-3|NA|TRBV29-1
CSGGGQPTDTQYF
TGCAGCGGGGGGGGACAGCCCACAGATACGCAGTATTTT
>NA|TRBJ2-1|NA|TRBV6-6
CASSYRVNQQFF
TGTGCCAGCAGTTATCGGGTGAATCAGCAGTTCTTC
>many|TRBJ2-7|NA|TRBV12-3/TRBV12-4
CASSLALYEQYF
TGTGCCAGCAGCTTAGCGCTTTACGAGCAGTACTTC
>NA|TRBJ2-1|NA|TRBV20-1
CSANQGGVSYNEQFF
TGCAGTGCTAATCAGGGAGGAGTCTCCTACAATGAGCAGTTCTTC
>few|TRBJ2-3|TRBD2|TRBV7-2
CASSRTSAPDTQYF
TGTGCCAGCAGCCGGACTAGCGCGCCGGATACGCAGTATTTT
>many|TRBJ1-5|NA|TRBV2
CAGSQGPGNNQPQHF
TGTGCCGGATCACAGGGTCCCGGGAACAATCAGCCCCAGCATTTT
>many|TRBJ1-2|TRBD1|TRBV20-1
CSAPGQGALDGYTF
TGCAGTGCACCCGGGCAGGGGGCGCTTGATGGCTACACCTTC
>many|TRBJ2-7|NA|TRBV7-2
CASSLMGGDEQYF
TGTGCCAGCAGCTTAATGGGGGGCGATGAGCAGTACTTC
>many|TRBJ2-1|NA|TRBV7-9
CASREIRVNYNEQFF
TGTGCCAGCAGGGAGATCCGGGTAAACTACAATGAGCAGTTCTTC
>many|TRBJ2-1|NA|TRBV7-9
CASSPGPSSYNEQFF
TGTGCCAGCAGCCCGGGGCCCAGCTCCTACAATGAGCAGTTCTTC
>many|TRBJ2-7|NA|TRBV5-1
CASSLGPVDGTSQQYF
TGCGCCAGCAGCTTGGGGCCCGTGGACGGGACGTCACAGCAGTACTTC
>NA|TRBJ2-3|TRBD1|TRBV18
CASPQGGTGPIITDTQYF
TGTGCCAGCCCTCAGGGGGGGACAGGGCCAATTATCACAGATACGCAGTATTTT
>few|TRBJ1-1|TRBD1|TRBV30
CAWTKDDRGTEAFF
TGTGCCTGGACCAAGGATGACAGGGGTACTGAAGCTTTCTTT
>many|TRBJ1-1|NA|TRBV3-2
CASRPTTGFTEAFF
TGTGCCAGCAGACCCACGACAGGGTTCACTGAAGCTTTCTTT